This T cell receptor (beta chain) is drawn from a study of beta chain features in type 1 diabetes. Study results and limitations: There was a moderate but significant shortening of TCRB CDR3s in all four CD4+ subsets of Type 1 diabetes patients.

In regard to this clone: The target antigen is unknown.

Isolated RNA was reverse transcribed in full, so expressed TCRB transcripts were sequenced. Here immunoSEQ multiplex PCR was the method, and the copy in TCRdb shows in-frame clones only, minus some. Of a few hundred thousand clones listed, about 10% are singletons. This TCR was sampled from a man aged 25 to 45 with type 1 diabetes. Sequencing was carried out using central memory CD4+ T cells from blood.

Here the CDR3 DNA reads TGTGCCAGCAGCAAAGGGACTAGCGGTTCAACCGGGGAGCTGTTTTTT. This encodes CASSKGTSGSTGELFF. The chain couples TRBV5-4 to TRBJ2-2, with TRBD2 matching 11 bases. The CDR3 runs to 16 residues. V was pared by 4 bases and J by 5 bases, with 7 bases of the junction left unmatched. Germline V lookup: CDR1 SGHNT, CDR2 YYREEE (reference sequence).